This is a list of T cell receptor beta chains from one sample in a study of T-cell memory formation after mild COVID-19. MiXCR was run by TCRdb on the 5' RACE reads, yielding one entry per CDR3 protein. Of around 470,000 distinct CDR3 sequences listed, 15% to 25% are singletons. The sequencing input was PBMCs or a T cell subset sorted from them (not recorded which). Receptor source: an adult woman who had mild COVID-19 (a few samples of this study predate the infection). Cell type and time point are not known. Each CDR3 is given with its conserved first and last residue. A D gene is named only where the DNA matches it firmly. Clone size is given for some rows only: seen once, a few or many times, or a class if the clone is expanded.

CASSRRAGQGADEQYF TGTGCCAGCAGCCGGCGGGCGGGACAGGGGGCGGACGAGCAGTACTTC - TRBJ2-7 TRBD1 TRBV7-9
CASSQEGRLLHF TGTGCCAGCAGCCAAGAAGGCCGATTACTCCACTTT few TRBJ1-6 - TRBV3-1
CASSSVTDPYGYTF TGCGCCAGCAGCTCCGTGACAGACCCCTATGGCTACACCTTC - TRBJ1-2 - TRBV5-1
CASSPEKALAGGPDEQFF TGTGCCAGCAGTCCCGAAAAGGCTCTAGCGGGAGGGCCCGATGAGCAGTTCTTC few TRBJ2-1 TRBD2 TRBV6-2/TRBV6-3
CASSPFGDGGEQYF TGTGCCAGCTCACCATTCGGGGACGGTGGCGAGCAGTACTTC - TRBJ2-7 - TRBV18
CASSQTGDGYGYTF TGTGCCAGCTCGCAGACAGGGGACGGCTATGGCTACACCTTC - TRBJ1-2 TRBD1 TRBV18
CASSEGQDREAFF TGTGCCAGCAGTGAAGGACAAGACCGGGAGGCTTTCTTT - TRBJ1-1 - TRBV6-1
CASSEYPSNYGYTF TGTGCCAGCAGTGAATACCCCTCTAACTATGGCTACACCTTC few TRBJ1-2 - TRBV25-1
CASSLGGRPQETQYF TGTGCCAGCAGCCTCGGTGGGCGGCCCCAAGAGACCCAGTACTTC - TRBJ2-5 - TRBV9
CSASDKLSEAFF TGCAGTGCTAGTGACAAACTTTCTGAAGCTTTCTTT - TRBJ1-1 - TRBV20-1
CASGTGIRNTGELFF TGTGCCAGCGGGACCGGGATAAGGAACACCGGGGAGCTGTTTTTT many TRBJ2-2 - TRBV7-6
CASSLAQGAFSNQPQHF TGTGCCAGCAGCTTAGCCCAGGGGGCATTCAGCAATCAGCCCCAGCATTTT few TRBJ1-5 TRBD1 TRBV7-2
CASRGIGQGSEKLFF TGTGCCAGCAGGGGGATAGGACAGGGGAGTGAAAAACTGTTTTTT few TRBJ1-4 TRBD1 TRBV6-5
CASSYSFQPQHF TGTGCCAGCAGTTACTCTTTCCAGCCCCAGCATTTT - TRBJ1-5 - TRBV6-2/TRBV6-3
CASSLGPQGWNTEAFF TGTGCCAGCAGCTTGGGACCACAGGGGTGGAACACTGAAGCTTTCTTT - TRBJ1-1 TRBD1 TRBV5-6
CASSLGGGYTEAFF TGTGCCAGCAGTTTAGGGGGGGGATACACTGAAGCTTTCTTT few TRBJ1-1 - TRBV12-3/TRBV12-4
CASSESGSSETQYF TGTGCCAGCAGTGAAAGCGGGAGTTCAGAGACCCAGTACTTC - TRBJ2-5 TRBD2 TRBV2
CASSLYEGPLNEQFF TGTGCCAGCAGCTTATACGAGGGACCCCTCAATGAGCAGTTCTTC few TRBJ2-1 - TRBV7-2
CASSVGSGLAVNEQFF TGTGCCAGCAGCGTAGGTAGTGGACTAGCGGTCAATGAGCAGTTCTTC - TRBJ2-1 TRBD2 TRBV9
CASSWGRPGEQFF TGTGCCAGCAGCTGGGGTAGGCCGGGTGAGCAGTTCTTC few TRBJ2-1 - TRBV5-6
CASSPEGRTNTEAFF TGCGCCAGCAGCCCGGAGGGACGGACGAACACTGAAGCTTTCTTT few TRBJ1-1 - TRBV5-1
CASNRLGADTQYF TGTGCCAGCAACCGCCTGGGGGCAGATACGCAGTATTTT few TRBJ2-3 - TRBV6-6
CASRRPGISGNTIYF TGTGCCAGCAGGCGCCCCGGGATCTCTGGAAACACCATATATTTT few TRBJ1-3 - TRBV6-2/TRBV6-3
CATSRDRPSGTGELFF TGTGCCACCAGCAGAGATCGCCCTAGCGGCACCGGGGAGCTGTTTTTT few TRBJ2-2 TRBD2 TRBV15
CASSPSQSASGGIGELFF TGTGCCAGCAGCCCTAGCCAGTCGGCTAGCGGGGGTATCGGGGAGCTGTTTTTT - TRBJ2-2 TRBD2 TRBV7-2
CASSQEAGGYGYTF TGCGCCAGCAGCCAAGAGGCAGGTGGTTATGGCTACACCTTC few TRBJ1-2 - TRBV4-1
CAISYSTGNEQFF TGTGCCATCAGTTACTCGACGGGCAATGAGCAGTTCTTC few TRBJ2-1 - TRBV10-3
CASSKSDSSSPLHF TGCGCCAGCAGCAAGTCGGACAGTAGTTCACCCCTCCACTTT many TRBJ1-6 - TRBV5-1
CASSANSGPTYEQYF TGCGCCAGCAGCGCAAACTCGGGACCCACCTACGAGCAGTACTTC - TRBJ2-7 - TRBV5-1
CASSPITGTELGYTF TGTGCCAGCTCACCGATTACCGGGACAGAGTTGGGCTACACCTTC - TRBJ1-2 TRBD1 TRBV18
CASGQYNSPLHF TGTGCCAGCGGGCAGTATAATTCACCCCTCCACTTT - TRBJ1-6 - TRBV7-3
CASSLYGQGDQPQHF TGTGCCAGCAGTTTATACGGACAGGGGGATCAGCCCCAGCATTTT few TRBJ1-5 TRBD1 TRBV12-3/TRBV12-4
CASRDRSGFHEQYF TGTGCCAGCAGGGACCGGTCCGGCTTCCACGAGCAGTACTTC few TRBJ2-7 - TRBV7-2
CSIGQGNTEAFF TGCAGTATAGGGCAGGGAAACACTGAAGCTTTCTTT - TRBJ1-1 - TRBV20-1
CASRAGTASYNEQFF TGTGCCAGCAGAGCCGGGACAGCATCCTACAATGAGCAGTTCTTC many TRBJ2-1 TRBD1 TRBV6-1
CASSFPLGGVNTGELFF TGCGCCAGCAGCTTCCCCCTGGGAGGGGTGAACACCGGGGAGCTGTTTTTT - TRBJ2-2 TRBD2 TRBV5-1
CASSLQGTYTEAFF TGCGCCAGCAGCTTGCAGGGAACGTACACTGAAGCTTTCTTT - TRBJ1-1 - TRBV5-1
CASSFGLADDNEQFF TGCGCCAGCAGCTTTGGGCTAGCAGACGACAATGAGCAGTTCTTC few TRBJ2-1 - TRBV5-1
CAWAGKSNQPQHF TGTGCCTGGGCCGGCAAGAGCAATCAGCCCCAGCATTTT few TRBJ1-5 - TRBV30
CASSVLGGESHGYTF TGTGCCAGCAGCGTCTTGGGGGGCGAATCGCATGGCTACACCTTC few TRBJ1-2 - TRBV7-9
CASSTGLAGSTDTQYF TGTGCCAGCAGCACCGGACTAGCGGGGAGCACAGATACGCAGTATTTT many TRBJ2-3 TRBD2 TRBV7-9
CAWSAGEAPYGYTF TGTGCCTGGAGTGCCGGGGAGGCACCCTATGGCTACACCTTC few TRBJ1-2 - TRBV30
CASVDTSNTEAFF TGTGCCAGCGTGGACACGAGTAACACTGAAGCTTTCTTT - TRBJ1-1 - TRBV6-5
CSASPLRGGNTEAFF TGCAGTGCTAGTCCCCTCAGGGGAGGGAACACTGAAGCTTTCTTT few TRBJ1-1 - TRBV20-1
CASSLTGNQETQYF TGTGCCAGCAGCCTAACAGGGAACCAAGAGACCCAGTACTTC many TRBJ2-5 - TRBV7-9
CASRDWEGTQYF TGTGCCAGCAGGGACTGGGAAGGGACCCAGTACTTC - TRBJ2-5 - TRBV9
CASSPSRTSVHEQFF TGTGCCAGCAGCCCCAGCCGGACTAGCGTACATGAGCAGTTCTTC - TRBJ2-1 TRBD2 TRBV11-2
CASSFAEWRTEAFF TGTGCCAGCAGCTTCGCGGAGTGGCGAACTGAAGCTTTCTTT - TRBJ1-1 - TRBV11-1
CASSLIGSYTEAFF TGTGCCAGCAGCTTAATCGGGTCTTACACTGAAGCTTTCTTT few TRBJ1-1 - TRBV7-3
CASSFGGNEQFF TGTGCCAGCAGTTTTGGGGGGAATGAGCAGTTCTTC many TRBJ2-1 - TRBV12-3/TRBV12-4
CASSQDLAGLVTDTQYF TGTGCCAGCAGCCAAGATCTAGCGGGGTTGGTGACAGATACGCAGTATTTT few TRBJ2-3 TRBD2 TRBV3-1
CASRTSTGINEQFF TGTGCCAGCAGGACCTCGACAGGGATCAATGAGCAGTTCTTC - TRBJ2-1 TRBD1 TRBV11-3
CASSLHRDTEAFF TGTGCCAGCAGCTTGCACAGGGACACTGAAGCTTTCTTT few TRBJ1-1 - TRBV7-3
CSASPWDREDYGYTF TGCAGCGCCTCACCGTGGGACAGGGAGGACTATGGCTACACCTTC few TRBJ1-2 TRBD1 TRBV29-1
CASSRVPVGLFSYEQYF TGTGCCAGCTCTCGGGTACCAGTCGGACTCTTTTCGTACGAGCAGTACTTC - TRBJ2-7 - TRBV14
CASSPDGRAGAYGYTF TGTGCCAGCAGCCCCGACGGACGGGCTGGCGCCTATGGCTACACCTTC few TRBJ1-2 - TRBV7-3
CASSYDRAYVNEQFF TGTGCCAGCAGTTACGACAGGGCTTACGTTAATGAGCAGTTCTTC - TRBJ2-1 TRBD1 TRBV6-5